This TCR beta chain was documented in a study of cytomegalovirus exposure and HLA in healthy donors. Overall study findings and caveats: In vitro assays verified that a few CMV-associated chains recognized CMV antigens specifically. The authors enumerated some 160 TCR beta chains as linked to cytomegalovirus.

The CDR3 sequence is 11 residues long. Germline V gene data show CDR1 as MNHNY and CDR2 as SVGAGI (reference sequence). V was cut by 5 bases and J by 4 bases, with 6 bases left in between. Sequencing used immunoSEQ multiplex PCR; TCRdb keeps in-frame clones, though not all of them. There are some 290,000 clones in the sample; nearly 90% occur only once, and approximately 0.96% lies in the top ten. This clone came up a few times. The antigen is not known. Other DNA sequences in the sample encode the same CDR3. The genes are TRBV6-6 and TRBJ2-7, with D possibly matching TRBD2 (6 bases). The TCR originated in a young man in good health and CMV-seronegative. The sample was PBMCs. CDR3 sequence (DNA): TGTGCCAGCAGTGCGGGGTACGAGCAGTACTTC. It specifies CASSAGYEQYF.